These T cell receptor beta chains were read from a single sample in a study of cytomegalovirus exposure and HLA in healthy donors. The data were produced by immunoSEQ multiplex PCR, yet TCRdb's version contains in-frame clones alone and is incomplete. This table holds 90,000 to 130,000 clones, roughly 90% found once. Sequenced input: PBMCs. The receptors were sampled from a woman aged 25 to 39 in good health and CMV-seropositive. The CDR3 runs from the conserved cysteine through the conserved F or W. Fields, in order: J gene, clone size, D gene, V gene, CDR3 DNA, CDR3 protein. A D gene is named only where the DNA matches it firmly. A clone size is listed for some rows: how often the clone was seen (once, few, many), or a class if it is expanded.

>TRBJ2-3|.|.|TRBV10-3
TGTGCCATCAGTCCTCTAGCGGATACGCAGTATTTT
CAISPLADTQYF
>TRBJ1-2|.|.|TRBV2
TGTGCCAGCAGTGAATTACAGGGTACAAGGTATGGCTACACCTTC
CASSELQGTRYGYTF
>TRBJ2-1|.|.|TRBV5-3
TGTGCCAGAAGCTTACGAGGAAGGTCCTACAATGAGCAGTTCTTC
CARSLRGRSYNEQFF
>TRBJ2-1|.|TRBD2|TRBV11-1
TGTGCCAGCAGCTTAGGAAGCGGGAGATTTTATGAGCAGTTCTTC
CASSLGSGRFYEQFF
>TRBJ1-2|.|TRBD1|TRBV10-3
TGTGCCATCAGTGAAGATGGCAGGGGGCTGGGAGGCTACACCTTC
CAISEDGRGLGGYTF
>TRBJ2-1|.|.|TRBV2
TGTGCCAGCAGTCCACTCACAGGGAAAAATGAGCAGTTCTTC
CASSPLTGKNEQFF
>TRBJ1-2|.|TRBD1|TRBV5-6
TGTGCCAGCAGCCAGACGACAGGGCCTTTGGGGGGCTACACCTTC
CASSQTTGPLGGYTF
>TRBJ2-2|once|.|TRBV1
TGCACCAGCAGCCAAGAACGGGGGAGAGTCACCGGGGAGCTGTTTTTT
CTSSQERGRVTGELFF
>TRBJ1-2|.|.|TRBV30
TGTGCCTGGACAGCTAACTATGGCTACACCTTC
CAWTANYGYTF
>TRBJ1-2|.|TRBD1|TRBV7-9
TGTGCCAGCAGCCATCCGGACAGGGGACACTATGGCTACACCTTC
CASSHPDRGHYGYTF
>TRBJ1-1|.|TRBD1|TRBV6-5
TGTGCCAGCAGTAACAGGGGTAACACTGAAGCTTTCTTT
CASSNRGNTEAFF
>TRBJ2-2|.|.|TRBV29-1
TGCAGCGTTGGCCCTGACGACTCTAACACCGGGGAGCTGTTTTTT
CSVGPDDSNTGELFF
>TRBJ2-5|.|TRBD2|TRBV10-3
TGTGCCATCAGCACTAGCGGGGAGACCCAGTACTTC
CAISTSGETQYF
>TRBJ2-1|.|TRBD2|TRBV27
TGTGCCAGCAGTACCCGGTTAGCGGGAGGGCGGGGCAATGAGCAGTTCTTC
CASSTRLAGGRGNEQFF
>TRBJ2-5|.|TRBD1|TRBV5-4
TGTGCCAGCAGCTTGGAACAGGGGGCTTGGGAGACCCAGTACTTC
CASSLEQGAWETQYF
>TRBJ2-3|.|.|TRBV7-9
TGTGCCAGCCGGGGCACAGATACGCAGTATTTT
CASRGTDTQYF
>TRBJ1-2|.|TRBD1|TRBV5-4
TGTGCCAGCAGCTCCGATTTATCAGGGGGCGCCCACTATGGCTACACCTTC
CASSSDLSGGAHYGYTF
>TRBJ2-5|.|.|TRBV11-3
TGTGCCAGCAGCTTAGTCTTCCAAGAGACCCAGTACTTC
CASSLVFQETQYF
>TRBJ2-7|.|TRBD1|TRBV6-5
TGTGCCAGCAGCTCCGGGACAGGGGGCCCCTACGAGCAGTACTTC
CASSSGTGGPYEQYF
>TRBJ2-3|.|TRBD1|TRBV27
TGTGCCAGCAGTTTAACTCGGGACAGAACCACAGATACGCAGTATTTT
CASSLTRDRTTDTQYF
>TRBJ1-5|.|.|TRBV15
TGTGCCACCAGCGGGAACCCAGGGTTGGGATCGAGCAATCAGCCCCAGCATTTT
CATSGNPGLGSSNQPQHF
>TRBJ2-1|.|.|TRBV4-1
TGCGCCAGCAGCTTAAGGCCAGGGGGGCTAGGAGATGAGCAGTTCTTC
CASSLRPGGLGDEQFF
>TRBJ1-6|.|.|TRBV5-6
TGTGCCAGCAGCCCCCAACAGGGTAAAAATTCACCCCTCCACTTT
CASSPQQGKNSPLHF
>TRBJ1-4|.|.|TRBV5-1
TGCGCCAGCAGCTTCACAGGAACTAATGAAAAACTGTTTTTT
CASSFTGTNEKLFF
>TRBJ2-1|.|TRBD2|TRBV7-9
TGTGCCAGCAGCTTAACTAGCGGGAGGGCCGATGAGCAGTTCTTC
CASSLTSGRADEQFF
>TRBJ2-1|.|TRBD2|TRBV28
TGTGCCAGCAGTTTATTCCCACGGGAGGGTAGGTTCTTC
CASSLFPREGRFF
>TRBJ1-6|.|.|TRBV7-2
TGTGCCAGCAGCTCCCAAGGACAGATAAATTCACCCCTCCACTTT
CASSSQGQINSPLHF
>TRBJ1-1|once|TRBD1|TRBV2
TGTGCCAGCAATCCACCGGGACAGGGAATTCAAGAAGCTTTCTTT
CASNPPGQGIQEAFF
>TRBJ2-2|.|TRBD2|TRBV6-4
TGTGCCAGCATTATAGCGGGGAAGCCCGGGGAGCTGTTTTTT
CASIIAGKPGELFF